The 10 T cell receptor beta chains given below trace back to one sample, sequenced in a study of CD8+CD57+ T cells in acquired aplastic anemia. CDR3 and TCR beta VDJ profiling relied on genomic DNA as the template. TCRdb re-derived calls from the reads in MiXCR, one entry per CDR3 protein. The sample lists 130,000 or so distinct CDR3 sequences, roughly two fifths occurring once. Input material: sorted CD4+, CD8+, or CD8+CD57+ T cells (not recorded which) from PBMCs. These receptors originate from a human donor in good health, serving as a control.

The chain recombines TRBV5-6 with TRBJ1-5; D gene uncertain. V was cut by 0 bases and J by 2 bases, with 9 bases left in between. CDR1 is SGHDT and CDR2 is YYEEEE in the germline V gene. The CDR3 has 15 amino acids. CDR3 sequence: CASSLGLGGNQPQHF. The CDR3 DNA reads as TGTGCCAGCAGCTTGGGCCTTGGGGGCAATCAGCCCCAGCATTTT.

Ten or more counts support this clonotype. This sequence joins TRBV20-1 and TRBJ2-7; D perhaps matches TRBD1 (6 bases). The length of the CDR3 is 12 residues. V was shortened by 1 base and J by 6 bases, with 10 bases between the two germline ends. From germline, CDR1 is DFQATT and CDR2 SNEGSKA (reference sequence). The CDR3 region is CSARVQGPEQYF. The CDR3 DNA is TGCAGTGCTAGAGTACAGGGCCCCGAGCAGTACTTC.

This clonotype was detected ten times or more. The gene calls are TRBV30 and TRBJ2-7, with TRBD2 matching over 7 bases. The CDR3 consists of 14 residues. Germline CDR1 and CDR2: GTSNPN and SVGIG (reference sequence). V lost 3 bases and J lost 6; bases outside the gene matches: 11. The DNA of the CDR3 is TGTGCCTGGAGCAGCTGGGGGGGATCTTCCGAGCAGTACTTC. Translating it yields CAWSSWGGSSEQYF.

Many counts were recorded for this clonotype. This chain links TRBV5-4 with TRBJ1-6; D is unclear. V lost 4 bases, J lost 7 bases, and 9 bases lay in between. Germline V gives CDR1 SGHNT, CDR2 YYREEE (reference sequence). The CDR3 is 13 residues long. The CDR3 sequence is CASSTQINSPLHF. The CDR3 bases are TGTGCCAGCAGCACACAGATAAATTCACCCCTCCACTTT.

The chain uses TRBV20-1 and TRBJ2-1, with D unclear. This CDR3 region has 13 residues. The germline V gene encodes CDR1 DFQATT and CDR2 SNEGSKA (reference sequence). V was cut by 0 bases and J by 3 bases, with 6 bases left in between. The CDR3 DNA is TGCAGTGCTAGAGATGGGCTCTACAATGAGCAGTTCTTC. It codes for CSARDGLYNEQFF.

This clonotype has more than one count but fewer than ten. The chain is built from TRBV5-1 and TRBJ1-1, with 9 bases aligning to TRBD1. The CDR3 covers 17 residues. J lost 6 bases, V lost 0 bases, and 12 bases had no gene match. Germline V gene sequence: CDR1 SGHRS, CDR2 YFSETQ. CDR3 residues: CASSLETYQGQGSEAFF. In nucleotides, the CDR3 is TGCGCCAGCAGCTTGGAAACCTACCAGGGACAGGGTTCTGAAGCTTTCTTT.

This clonotype was found a few times. V usage is TRBV6-6 and J usage is TRBJ2-1, with 13 bases identical to TRBD2. CDR1 and CDR2 (germline): MNHNY, SVGAGI (reference sequence). CDR3 size: 15 residues. The trim removed 2 bases at V and 9 bases at J, leaving 4 bases unmatched. The CDR3 DNA is TGTGCCAGCAGTTACATAGGACTAGCGGGGGTTGAGCAGTTCTTC. Translated, it gives CASSYIGLAGVEQFF.

The chain combines TRBV15 with TRBJ1-4; D call uncertain. Germline V gene data show CDR1 as LNHNV and CDR2 as YYDKDF (reference sequence). CDR3 length: 13 residues. Trimming pared 5 bases from V and 7 bases from J, leaving 11 bases between. The CDR3 reads CATSADGSEKLFF. In nucleotides, the CDR3 is TGTGCCACCAGCGCGGACGGGAGTGAAAAACTGTTTTTT.

This clonotype appeared many times. The rearrangement links TRBV6-1 to TRBJ2-7; D perhaps matches TRBD2 (5 bases). The CDR3 length is 14 residues. V dropped 7 bases and J dropped 2 bases, with 15 bases sitting between them. CDR1 and CDR2 from the germline V gene are MNHNS and SASEGT. Here the CDR3 DNA reads TGTGCCAGCACCCGCTCGGGGTCTACCTACGAGCAGTACTTC. This translates into CASTRSGSTYEQYF.

The chain employs TRBV7-2 and TRBJ1-5; 8 positions match TRBD1. The germline V gene encodes CDR1 SGHTA and CDR2 FQGNSA. The junction had 6 bases not matched to a gene; V was cut back by 4 bases and J by 7 bases. CDR3 length equals 14 residues. CDR3 sequence: CASSSDREGQPQHF. In DNA, the CDR3 is TGTGCCAGCAGCTCGGACAGGGAAGGACAGCCCCAGCATTTT.